Each of the 10 T cell receptor beta chains below was sequenced from the same sample in a study of T cell repertoires in cytomegalovirus infection. Via MiXCR, TCRdb re-called the reads, giving one row per CDR3 protein. This table holds 200,000 to 250,000 distinct CDR3 sequences, roughly 6.5% found once. Sequencing input: PBMCs. All receptors derive from a human donor in good health (CMV status not recorded). Some clones in this sample may be carry-over from other donors' samples.

Only a few counts were recorded for this clonotype. J is TRBJ2-6 and V is TRBV7-9; a weak D match, TRBD2 (5 bases). This CDR3 comprises 18 residues. Germline loops: CDR1 SEHNR, CDR2 FQNEAQ (reference sequence). V lost 7 bases and J lost 2, with 21 bases in between. CDR3 region: CASNRHGEGSTGANVLTF. In DNA, the CDR3 is TGTGCCAGCAACCGCCACGGGGAAGGCTCGACTGGGGCCAACGTCCTGACTTTC.

The V gene is TRBV25-1, the J gene TRBJ1-2; D ambiguous. The germline gives CDR1 MGHDK, CDR2 SYGVNS. The CDR3 has 13 residues. V was pared by 4 bases and J by 4 bases, with 10 bases between. The CDR3 bases are TGTGCCAGCAGTGTAGACGGTACCTATGGCTACACCTTC. Its protein product is CASSVDGTYGYTF.

In this sample, this clonotype turned up many times. The genes are TRBV6-1 and TRBJ2-7; 7 nucleotides match TRBD1. The CDR3 runs to 15 residues. The V and J ends lost 5 bases and 3 bases, in that order; junction bases with no gene match: 10. Germline CDR1 reads MNHNS; CDR2 reads SASEGT. CDR3: CASSRPGGPFYEQYF. The CDR3 region has the DNA TGTGCCAGCAGTCGACCAGGGGGACCCTTCTACGAGCAGTACTTC.

This clonotype was counted many times. The chain has TRBV20-1 and TRBJ2-5, with 11 bases lining up with TRBD2. Germline values: CDR1 DFQATT, CDR2 SNEGSKA (reference sequence). The J segment lost 4 bases and the V segment lost 6 bases, leaving 7 bases of the junction unmatched. The CDR3 is 14 amino acids. For the CDR3, the DNA is TGCAGTGCCGGGGCCACTAGCGGGGGAGAGACCCAGTACTTC. Translated: CSAGATSGGETQYF.

This clonotype showed up many times. J is TRBJ2-2 and V is TRBV20-1; 7 bases map to TRBD1. CDR3 length: 15 residues. The trim removed 1 base at V and 7 bases at J, leaving 9 bases unmatched. CDR1 DFQATT and CDR2 SNEGSKA come from the germline V gene (reference sequence). CDR3 residues: CSARAGRGRVGELFF. The CDR3 DNA reads as TGCAGTGCTAGAGCTGGTAGGGGGCGCGTCGGGGAGCTGTTTTTT.

This clonotype was counted at least ten times. The chain combines TRBV27 with TRBJ2-7; D not certain. In germline, CDR1 is MNHEY, CDR2 SMNVEV (reference sequence). The CDR3 contains 13 residues. The V and J ends lost 0 bases and 3 bases respectively, with 6 bases between them. The CDR3 protein is CASSLSNDYEQYF. The CDR3 DNA reads as TGTGCCAGCAGTTTATCGAATGACTACGAGCAGTACTTC.

J is TRBJ1-1 and V is TRBV29-1; no clear D. Trimming stripped 7 bases from V and 8 bases from J, with 14 bases between. Germline CDR1 reads SQVTM; CDR2 reads ANQGSEA. The CDR3 runs 11 residues. CDR3 bases: TGCAGCGCAGGTGGGGTCTTGGAAGCTTTCTTT. Amino acid sequence: CSAGGVLEAFF.

This clonotype came up many times. This rearrangement joins TRBV20-1 to TRBJ2-1; D gene ambiguous. Germline V gene data show CDR1 as DFQATT and CDR2 as SNEGSKA (reference sequence). CDR3 size: 11 residues. The V end lost 0 bases, the J end lost 3 bases, and 0 bases lay between the germline ends. CDR3 in amino acids: CSARDYNEQFF. CDR3 in DNA: TGCAGTGCTAGAGACTACAATGAGCAGTTCTTC.

This clonotype was counted at least ten times. The rearrangement uses TRBV6-2 or TRBV6-3 and TRBJ1-2; D perhaps matches TRBD1 (5 bases). Germline V CDR1 and CDR2: MNHEY, SVGEGT. There are 17 residues in the CDR3. V lost 0 bases and J lost 3, with 17 bases in between. In DNA, the CDR3 is TGTGCCAGCAGTTACTCGAGCGGCAGGGCCTCCTACTATGGCTACACCTTC. The encoded protein is CASSYSSGRASYYGYTF.

This clonotype was observed many times. CDR3 amino acids: CSVRGIRTDPTNYGYTF. The DNA for the CDR3 is TGCAGCGTCCGAGGTATACGGACAGACCCAACGAACTATGGCTACACCTTC. V usage is TRBV29-1 and J usage is TRBJ1-2; D might be TRBD1 (6 bases). V lost 6 bases, J lost 2 bases, and 25 bases lay in between. In germline, CDR1 is SQVTM, CDR2 ANQGSEA. CDR3 length: 17 residues.